The text below deals with one T cell receptor (beta chain). This clone was recorded a few times. The antigen it recognizes is unknown. Base qualities were left out, and no much larger clone turns up one base away. This record belongs to a study of blood T cell repertoires in COVID-19 (dated by TCRdb to 2018 to 2021). Study-wide context: Samples from collaborators originated in the United States, Italy and Spain and spanned both the acute and convalescent phases of COVID-19. Deeply sampled blood TCRbeta repertoires from subjects exposed to, actively infected with, or recovered from COVID-19 were included in the dataset. The samples were drawn from the first 160 participants of the ongoing ImmuneRACE study and from about 1,200 subjects provided by 6 global collaborators. The repertoires were released in a freely available public database intended as a resource for research on the immune response to SARS-CoV-2. The material from the prospective study consisted of cDNA or gDNA derived from T cells, B-cell-depleted T cells, or PBMCs. Where HLA class I and class II types were available, the types were taken from metadata supplied by the sample provider, not from assay-based typing. Nearly every sample came with metadata listing a de-identified subject ID, COVID-19 status, age in years and sex. Results the study describes overall, beyond this receptor: How much clinical and demographic metadata was included differed by source and by participant, and the metadata was provided uncurated.

According to the germline V gene (reference sequence), CDR1 reads GTSNPN and CDR2 reads SVGIG. V is clipped by 3 bases and J by 2 bases, and the sequence between their germline boundaries is 11 bases long. The CDR3 has 14 amino acids, counting the end cysteine and phenylalanine. This entry keeps only the CDR3 DNA: 42 bases, framed from base 1. Enrolling through a virtual design, the prospective study's participants ranged in age from roughly 18 to 89 years and lived across roughly 24 United States geographic areas. In the prospective study, participants were assigned to cohorts based on the clinical history participants reported in a screening survey and a study questionnaire. ImmuneRACE Cohort 3 recovered participants were defined by two consecutive negative NP/OP PCR tests, healthcare professional clearance, or symptom resolution. In the prospective study, whole blood, serum and a nasopharyngeal or oropharyngeal swab were collected from each participant by mobile phlebotomists. Additional blood draws and questionnaires over a 2-month period could optionally be provided by prospective study participants. Blood samples from the prospective study were shipped frozen or at room temperature prior to DNA extraction.

TCRbeta CDR3 regions were amplified from genomic DNA by means of the immunoSEQ Assay, a bias-controlled multiplex PCR. As for the authors' bioinformatics: Within the assay, amplification of reference gene primers was used to estimate how many nucleated cells each sample contained. To quantify the absolute abundance of each unique TCRbeta CDR3 rearrangement, sequence reads were collapsed and filtered. For each sample, productive Simpson clonality was calculated as the square root of Simpson's diversity index across productive rearrangements. TCRdb holds this immuneACCESS table with in-frame rearrangements only. Some clones are missing; in checked studies, unresolved V genes explain under half, and the rest has no known cause. The V and J calls and clone size are taken from that table; D and trimming were inferred from the DNA. The sample data list a few hundred thousand clones, and around 83% of these were observed just once. Clones ranked in the top ten supply over 4.5% of the sample.

This TCR came from a woman aged 45-65 years who had recovered from COVID-19. Sequenced material: PBMCs or T cells enriched from blood (not recorded which). Recombination joined TRBV30 with TRBJ1-3; a tentative D match to TRBD1 spans 5 bases. The DNA is TGTGCCTGGAGGGGCAGGGCGGCTGGAAACACCATATATTTT. The translation is CAWRGRAAGNTIYF.